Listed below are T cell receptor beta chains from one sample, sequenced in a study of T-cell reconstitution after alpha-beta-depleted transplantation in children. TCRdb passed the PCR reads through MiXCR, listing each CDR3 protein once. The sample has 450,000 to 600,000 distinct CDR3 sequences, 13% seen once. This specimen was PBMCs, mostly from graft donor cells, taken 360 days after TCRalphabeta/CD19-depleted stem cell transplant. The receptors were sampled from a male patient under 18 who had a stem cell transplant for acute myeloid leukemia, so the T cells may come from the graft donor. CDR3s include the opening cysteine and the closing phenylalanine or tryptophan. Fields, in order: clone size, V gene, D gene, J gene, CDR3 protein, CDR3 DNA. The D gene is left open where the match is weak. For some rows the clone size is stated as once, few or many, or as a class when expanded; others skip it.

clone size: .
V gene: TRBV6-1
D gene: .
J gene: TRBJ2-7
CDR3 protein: CASRRTPTSYEQYF
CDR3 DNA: TGTGCCAGCAGGAGGACCCCCACATCCTACGAGCAGTACTTC

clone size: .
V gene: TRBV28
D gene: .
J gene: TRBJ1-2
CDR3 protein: CASSGDTLDNYGYTF
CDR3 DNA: TGTGCCAGCAGTGGGGACACTCTCGATAACTATGGCTACACCTTC

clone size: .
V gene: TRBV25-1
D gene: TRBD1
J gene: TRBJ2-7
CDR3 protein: CASSESGGSFTYEQYF
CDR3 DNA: TGTGCCAGCAGTGAATCAGGGGGCAGTTTCACCTACGAGCAGTACTTC

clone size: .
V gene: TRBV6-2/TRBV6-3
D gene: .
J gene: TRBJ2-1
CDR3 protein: CASSYSRGGYEQFF
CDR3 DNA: TGTGCCAGCAGTTACTCGAGAGGTGGGTATGAGCAGTTCTTC

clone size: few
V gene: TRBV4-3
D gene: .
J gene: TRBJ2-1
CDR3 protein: CASSQERSLSSYNEQFF
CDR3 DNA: TGCGCCAGCAGCCAAGAACGCTCACTTAGCTCCTACAATGAGCAGTTCTTC

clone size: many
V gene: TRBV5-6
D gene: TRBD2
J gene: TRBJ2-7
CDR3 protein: CASSRGGNSYEQYF
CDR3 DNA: TGTGCCAGCAGCCGGGGGGGGAATTCCTACGAGCAGTACTTC

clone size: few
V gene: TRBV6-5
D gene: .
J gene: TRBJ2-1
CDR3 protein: CASRRLVFYNEQFF
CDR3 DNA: TGTGCCAGCAGAAGACTAGTATTTTACAATGAGCAGTTCTTC

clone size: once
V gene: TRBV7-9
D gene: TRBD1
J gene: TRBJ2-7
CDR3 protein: CASSLLDRASRQYF
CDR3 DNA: TGTGCCAGCAGCTTATTGGACAGGGCGAGCCGGCAGTACTTC

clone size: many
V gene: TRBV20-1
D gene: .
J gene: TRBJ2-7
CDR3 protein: CSARVPRDESYEQYF
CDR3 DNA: TGCAGTGCTAGAGTTCCTCGGGACGAATCCTACGAGCAGTACTTC

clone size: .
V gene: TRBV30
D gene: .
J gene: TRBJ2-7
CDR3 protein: CAQTGTGLREQYF
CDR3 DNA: TGTGCCCAAACCGGGACTGGCCTACGTGAGCAGTACTTC

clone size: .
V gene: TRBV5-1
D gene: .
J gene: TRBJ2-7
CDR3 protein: CASSLALGAVSYEQYF
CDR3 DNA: TGCGCCAGCAGCTTGGCTCTGGGGGCGGTGTCCTACGAGCAGTACTTC

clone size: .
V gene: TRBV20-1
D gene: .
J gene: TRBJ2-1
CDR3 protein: CSAKSPSSRNEQFF
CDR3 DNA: TGCAGTGCTAAAAGCCCCAGCAGTAGGAATGAGCAGTTCTTC

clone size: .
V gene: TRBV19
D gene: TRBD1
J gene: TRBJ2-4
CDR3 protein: CASRNRGRNLNIQYF
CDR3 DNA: TGTGCCAGTAGGAACAGGGGGAGGAATCTAAACATTCAGTACTTC

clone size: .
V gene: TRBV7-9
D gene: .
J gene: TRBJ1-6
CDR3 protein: CASSPGQHDNSPLHF
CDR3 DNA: TGTGCCAGCAGCCCTGGACAGCACGATAATTCACCCCTCCACTTT

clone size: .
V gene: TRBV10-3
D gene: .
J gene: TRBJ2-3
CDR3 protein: CAIRPLADFTDTQYF
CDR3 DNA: TGTGCCATCAGACCACTGGCGGATTTCACAGATACGCAGTATTTT

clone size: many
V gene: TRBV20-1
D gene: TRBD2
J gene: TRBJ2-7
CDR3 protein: CSAQSDSHGTSIYEQYF
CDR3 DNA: TGCAGTGCCCAATCGGACAGCCACGGGACTAGCATTTACGAGCAGTACTTC

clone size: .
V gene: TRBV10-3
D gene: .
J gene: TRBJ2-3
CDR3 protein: CAISPPLVDTQYF
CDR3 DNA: TGTGCCATCAGTCCCCCACTAGTCGATACGCAGTATTTT

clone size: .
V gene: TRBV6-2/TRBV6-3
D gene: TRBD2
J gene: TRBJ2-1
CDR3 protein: CASSPRTSGGAGEQFF
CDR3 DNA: TGTGCCAGCAGTCCGCGGACTAGCGGGGGGGCGGGTGAGCAGTTCTTC

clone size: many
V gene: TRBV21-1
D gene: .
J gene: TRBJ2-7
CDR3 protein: CASSTWTLIYEQYF
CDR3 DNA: TGTGCCAGCAGCACCTGGACCCTGATCTACGAGCAGTACTTC

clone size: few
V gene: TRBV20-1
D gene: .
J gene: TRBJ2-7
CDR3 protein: CSVRVIGVSYEQYF
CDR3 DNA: TGCAGTGTCAGAGTCATCGGGGTCTCCTACGAGCAGTACTTC

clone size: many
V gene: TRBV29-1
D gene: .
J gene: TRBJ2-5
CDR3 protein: CSVIQETQYF
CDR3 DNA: TGCAGCGTTATCCAAGAGACCCAGTACTTC

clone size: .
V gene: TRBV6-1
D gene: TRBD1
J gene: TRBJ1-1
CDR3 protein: CASSRRQGAPEAFF
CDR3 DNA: TGTGCCAGCAGCCGCCGACAGGGGGCCCCTGAAGCTTTCTTT

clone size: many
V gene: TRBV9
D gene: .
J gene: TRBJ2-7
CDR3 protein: CASSVGISYEQYF
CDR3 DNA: TGTGCCAGCAGCGTAGGGATATCCTACGAGCAGTACTTC

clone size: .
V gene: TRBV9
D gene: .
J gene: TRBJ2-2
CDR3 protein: CASSGGRLTGELFF
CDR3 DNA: TGTGCCAGCAGCGGGGGCCGACTCACCGGGGAGCTGTTTTTT

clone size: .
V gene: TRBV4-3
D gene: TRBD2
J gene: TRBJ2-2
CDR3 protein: CASSRGLAVNTGELFF
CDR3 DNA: TGCGCCAGCAGTCGCGGACTAGCGGTGAACACCGGGGAGCTGTTTTTT

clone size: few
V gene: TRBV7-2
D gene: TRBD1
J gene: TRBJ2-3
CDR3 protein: CASSFGQGCILDTQYF
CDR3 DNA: TGTGCCAGCAGCTTTGGACAGGGTTGTATATTGGATACGCAGTATTTT

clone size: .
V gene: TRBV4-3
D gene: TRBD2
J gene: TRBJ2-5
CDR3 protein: CASSQEAGGAPETQYF
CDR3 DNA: TGCGCCAGCAGCCAAGAGGCGGGAGGAGCGCCGGAGACCCAGTACTTC

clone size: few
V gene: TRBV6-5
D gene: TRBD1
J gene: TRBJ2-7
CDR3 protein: CASSYLTGVNEQYF
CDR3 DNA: TGTGCCAGCAGTTACTTGACAGGGGTTAACGAGCAGTACTTC

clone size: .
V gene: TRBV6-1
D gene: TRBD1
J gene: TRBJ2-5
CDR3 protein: CASSTDREETQYF
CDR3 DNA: TGTGCCAGCAGCACCGACAGGGAGGAGACCCAGTACTTC

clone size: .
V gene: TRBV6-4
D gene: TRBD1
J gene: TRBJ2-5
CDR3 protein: CASSDGTAETQYF
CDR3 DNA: TGTGCCAGCAGTGACGGGACAGCAGAGACCCAGTACTTC

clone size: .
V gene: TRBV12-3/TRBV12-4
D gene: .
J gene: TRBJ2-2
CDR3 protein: CASSSGLIVATGELFF
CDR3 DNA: TGTGCCAGCAGTTCCGGTCTGATTGTAGCGACGGGGGAGCTGTTTTTT

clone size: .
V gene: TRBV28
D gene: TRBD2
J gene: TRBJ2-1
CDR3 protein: CASSLSAGGVSEQFF
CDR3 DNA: TGTGCCAGCAGTTTATCAGCGGGAGGGGTGAGTGAGCAGTTCTTC

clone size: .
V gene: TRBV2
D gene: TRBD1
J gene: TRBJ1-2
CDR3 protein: CASSPGQVTNYGYTF
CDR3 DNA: TGTGCCAGCAGCCCGGGACAGGTCACTAACTATGGCTACACCTTC

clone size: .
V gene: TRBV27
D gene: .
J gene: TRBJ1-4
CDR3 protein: CASTGSNEKLFF
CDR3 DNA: TGTGCCAGCACAGGGTCTAATGAAAAACTGTTTTTT

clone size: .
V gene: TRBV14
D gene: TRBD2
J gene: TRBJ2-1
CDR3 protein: CASSPSREYEQFF
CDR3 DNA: TGTGCCAGCAGCCCCTCGCGGGAGTATGAGCAGTTCTTC

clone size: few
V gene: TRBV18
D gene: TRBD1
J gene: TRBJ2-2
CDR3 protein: CASSPRTGSRTGELFF
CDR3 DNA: TGTGCCAGCTCACCAAGGACAGGGTCGCGGACCGGGGAGCTGTTTTTT

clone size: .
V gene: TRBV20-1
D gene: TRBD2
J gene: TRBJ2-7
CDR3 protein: CSASSGRVRDEQYF
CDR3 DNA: TGCAGTGCTAGTAGCGGGAGGGTGCGTGACGAGCAGTACTTC

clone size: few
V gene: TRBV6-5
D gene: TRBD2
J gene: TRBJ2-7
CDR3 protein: CASSYSMGSGSSYEQYF
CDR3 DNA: TGTGCCAGCAGTTACTCGATGGGTAGCGGGAGCTCCTACGAGCAGTACTTC

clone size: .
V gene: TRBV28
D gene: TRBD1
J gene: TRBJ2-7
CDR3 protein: CASSVDRGSPAF
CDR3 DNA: TGTGCCAGCAGTGTCGACAGGGGCTCGCCAGCTTTC

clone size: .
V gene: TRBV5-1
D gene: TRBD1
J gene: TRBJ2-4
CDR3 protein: CASSFGRGLGDIQYF
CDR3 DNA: TGCGCCAGCAGCTTCGGCAGGGGGCTTGGGGACATTCAGTACTTC

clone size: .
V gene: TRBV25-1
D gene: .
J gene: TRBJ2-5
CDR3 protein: CASSDRAGETQYF
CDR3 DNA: TGTGCCAGCAGTGACCGGGCGGGCGAGACCCAGTACTTC

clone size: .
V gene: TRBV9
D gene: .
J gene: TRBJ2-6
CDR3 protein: CASSVVDTSSGANVLTF
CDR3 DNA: TGTGCCAGCAGCGTGGTTGACACCAGCTCTGGGGCCAACGTCCTGACTTTC

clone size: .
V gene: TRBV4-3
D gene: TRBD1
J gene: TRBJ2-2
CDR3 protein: CASSQAPGQGGGREELFF
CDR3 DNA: TGCGCCAGCAGCCAAGCTCCGGGACAGGGGGGAGGGCGGGAGGAGCTGTTTTTT

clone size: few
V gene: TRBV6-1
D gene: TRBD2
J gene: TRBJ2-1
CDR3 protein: CASTGLAGVGEQFF
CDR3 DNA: TGTGCCAGCACCGGACTAGCGGGAGTCGGTGAGCAGTTCTTC